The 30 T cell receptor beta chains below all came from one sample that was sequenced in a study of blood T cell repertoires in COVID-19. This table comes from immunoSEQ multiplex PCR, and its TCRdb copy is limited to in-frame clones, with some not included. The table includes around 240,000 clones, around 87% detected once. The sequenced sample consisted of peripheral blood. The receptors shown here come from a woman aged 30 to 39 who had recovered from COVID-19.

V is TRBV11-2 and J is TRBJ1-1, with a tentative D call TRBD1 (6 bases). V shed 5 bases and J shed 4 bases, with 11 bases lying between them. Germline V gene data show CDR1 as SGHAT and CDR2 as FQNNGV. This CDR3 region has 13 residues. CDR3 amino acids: CASSVIGGTEAFF. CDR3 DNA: TGTGCCAGCAGCGTAATAGGGGGCACTGAAGCTTTCTTT. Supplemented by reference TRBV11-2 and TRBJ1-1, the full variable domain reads EAGVAQSPRYKIIEKRQSVAFWCNPISGHATLYWYQQILGQGPKLLIQFQNNGVVDDSQLPKDRFSAERLKGVDSTLKIQPAKLEDSAVYLCASSVIGGTEAFFGQGTRLTVV.

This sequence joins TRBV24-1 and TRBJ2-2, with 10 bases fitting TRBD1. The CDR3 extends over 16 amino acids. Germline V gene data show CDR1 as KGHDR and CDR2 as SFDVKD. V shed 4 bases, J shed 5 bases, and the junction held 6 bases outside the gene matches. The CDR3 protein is CATSDSGTGVTGELFF. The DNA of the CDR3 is TGTGCCACCAGTGACTCGGGGACAGGGGTTACCGGGGAGCTGTTTTTT.

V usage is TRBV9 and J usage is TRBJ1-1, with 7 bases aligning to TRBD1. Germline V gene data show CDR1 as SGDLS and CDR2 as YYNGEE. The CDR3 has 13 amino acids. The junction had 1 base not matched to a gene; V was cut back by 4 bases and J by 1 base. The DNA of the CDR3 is TGTGCCAGCAGCCGACAGGGGAACACTGAAGCTTTCTTT. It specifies CASSRQGNTEAFF.

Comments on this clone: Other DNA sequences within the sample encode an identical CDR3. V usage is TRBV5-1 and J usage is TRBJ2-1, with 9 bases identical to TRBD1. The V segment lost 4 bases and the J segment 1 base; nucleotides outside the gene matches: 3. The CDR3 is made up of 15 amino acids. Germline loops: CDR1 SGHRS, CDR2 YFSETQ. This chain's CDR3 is CASSPGQGSYNEQFF. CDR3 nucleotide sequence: TGCGCCAGCAGCCCCGGACAGGGGTCCTACAATGAGCAGTTCTTC. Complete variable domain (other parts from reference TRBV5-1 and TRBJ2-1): KAGVTQTPRYLIKTRGQQVTLSCSPISGHRSVSWYQQTPGQGLQFLFEYFSETQRNKGNFPGRFSGRQFSNSRSEMNVSTLELGDSALYLCASSPGQGSYNEQFFGPGTRLTVL.

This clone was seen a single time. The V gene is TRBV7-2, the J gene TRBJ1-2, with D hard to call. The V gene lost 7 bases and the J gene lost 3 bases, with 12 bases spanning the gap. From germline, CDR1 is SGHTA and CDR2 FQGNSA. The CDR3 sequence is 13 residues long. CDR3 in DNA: TGTGCCAGCACCCTAACCATCGACTATGGCTACACCTTC. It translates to CASTLTIDYGYTF.

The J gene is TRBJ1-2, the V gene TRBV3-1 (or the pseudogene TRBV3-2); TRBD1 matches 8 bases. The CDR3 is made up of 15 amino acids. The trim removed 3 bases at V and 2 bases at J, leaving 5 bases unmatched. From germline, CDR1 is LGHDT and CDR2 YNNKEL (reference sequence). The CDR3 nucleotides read TGTGCCAGCAGCCAGGGACAGGCCATGAACTATGGCTACACCTTC. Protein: CASSQGQAMNYGYTF.

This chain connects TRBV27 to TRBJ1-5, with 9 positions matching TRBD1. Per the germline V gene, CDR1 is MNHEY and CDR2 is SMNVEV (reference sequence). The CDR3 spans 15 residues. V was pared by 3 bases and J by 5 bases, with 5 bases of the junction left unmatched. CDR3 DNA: TGTGCCAGCAGTTTGATTGGACAGGGGTATCAGCCCCAGCATTTT. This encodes CASSLIGQGYQPQHF.

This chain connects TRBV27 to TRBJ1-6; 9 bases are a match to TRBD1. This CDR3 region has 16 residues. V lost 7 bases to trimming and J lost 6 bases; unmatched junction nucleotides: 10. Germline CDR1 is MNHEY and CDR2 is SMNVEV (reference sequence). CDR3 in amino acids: CASTLHGQGINSPLHF. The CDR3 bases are TGTGCCAGCACCCTCCACGGACAGGGGATTAATTCACCCCTCCACTTT.

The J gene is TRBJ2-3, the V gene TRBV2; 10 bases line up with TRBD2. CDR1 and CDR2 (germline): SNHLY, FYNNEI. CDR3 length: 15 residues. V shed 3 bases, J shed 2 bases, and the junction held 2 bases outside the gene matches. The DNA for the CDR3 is TGTGCCAGCAGTGACGGGACTAGCGCCACAGATACGCAGTATTTT. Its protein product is CASSDGTSATDTQYF.

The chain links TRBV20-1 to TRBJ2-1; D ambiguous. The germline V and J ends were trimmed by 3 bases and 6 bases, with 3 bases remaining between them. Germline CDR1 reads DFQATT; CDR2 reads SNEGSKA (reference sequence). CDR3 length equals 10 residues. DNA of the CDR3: TGCAGTGCTAGCAGCAATGAGCAGTTCTTC. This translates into CSASSNEQFF.

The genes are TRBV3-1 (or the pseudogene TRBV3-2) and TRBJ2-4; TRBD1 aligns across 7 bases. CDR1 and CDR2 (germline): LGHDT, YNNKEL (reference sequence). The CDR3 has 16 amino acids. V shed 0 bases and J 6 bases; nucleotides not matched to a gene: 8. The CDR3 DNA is TGTGCCAGCAGCCAAGATTTGGGTGGGACAGCAAACATTCAGTACTTC. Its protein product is CASSQDLGGTANIQYF.

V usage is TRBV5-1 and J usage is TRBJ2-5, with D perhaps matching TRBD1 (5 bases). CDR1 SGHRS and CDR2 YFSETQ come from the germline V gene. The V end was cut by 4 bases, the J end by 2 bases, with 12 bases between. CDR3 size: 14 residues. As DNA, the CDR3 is TGCGCCAGCAGCCTGGAAGACAGTCAAGAGACCCAGTACTTC. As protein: CASSLEDSQETQYF. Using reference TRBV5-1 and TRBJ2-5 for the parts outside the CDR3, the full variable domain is KAGVTQTPRYLIKTRGQQVTLSCSPISGHRSVSWYQQTPGQGLQFLFEYFSETQRNKGNFPGRFSGRQFSNSRSEMNVSTLELGDSALYLCASSLEDSQETQYFGPGTRLLVL.

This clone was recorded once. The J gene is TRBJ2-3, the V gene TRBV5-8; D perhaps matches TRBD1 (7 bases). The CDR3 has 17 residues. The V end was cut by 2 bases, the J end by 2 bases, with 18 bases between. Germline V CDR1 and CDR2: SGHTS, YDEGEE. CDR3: CASSLGGHRGYTDTQYF. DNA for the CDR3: TGTGCCAGCAGCTTAGGGGGGCACAGGGGTTACACAGATACGCAGTATTTT.

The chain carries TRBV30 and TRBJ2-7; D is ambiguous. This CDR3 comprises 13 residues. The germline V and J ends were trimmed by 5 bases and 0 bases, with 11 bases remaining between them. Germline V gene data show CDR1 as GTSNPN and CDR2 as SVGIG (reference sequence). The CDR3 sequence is CAWSLLPSYEQYF. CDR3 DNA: TGTGCCTGGTCACTGCTTCCCTCCTACGAGCAGTACTTC.

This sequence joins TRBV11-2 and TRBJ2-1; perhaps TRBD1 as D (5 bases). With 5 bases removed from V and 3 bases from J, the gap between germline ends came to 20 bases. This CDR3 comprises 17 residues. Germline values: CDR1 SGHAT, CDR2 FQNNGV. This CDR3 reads CASSPPRGMLGYNEQFF. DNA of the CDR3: TGTGCCAGCAGCCCCCCAAGGGGAATGTTAGGCTACAATGAGCAGTTCTTC.

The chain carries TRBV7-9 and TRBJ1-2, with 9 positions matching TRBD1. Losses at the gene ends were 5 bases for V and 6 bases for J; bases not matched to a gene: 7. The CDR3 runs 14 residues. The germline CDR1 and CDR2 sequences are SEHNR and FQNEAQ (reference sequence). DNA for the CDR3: TGTGCCAGCAGCCCAGGGACAGGGAAGGATGGCTACACCTTC. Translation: CASSPGTGKDGYTF.

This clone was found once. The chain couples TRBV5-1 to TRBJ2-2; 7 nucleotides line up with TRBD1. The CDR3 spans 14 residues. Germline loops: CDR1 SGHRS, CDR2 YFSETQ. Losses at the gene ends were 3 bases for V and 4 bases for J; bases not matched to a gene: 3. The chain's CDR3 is CASSWGQFTGELFF. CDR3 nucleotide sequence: TGCGCCAGCAGCTGGGGACAGTTCACCGGGGAGCTGTTTTTT.

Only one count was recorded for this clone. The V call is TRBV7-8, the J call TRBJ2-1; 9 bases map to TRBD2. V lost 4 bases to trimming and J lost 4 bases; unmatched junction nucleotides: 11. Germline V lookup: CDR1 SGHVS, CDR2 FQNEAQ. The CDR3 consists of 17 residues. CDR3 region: CASSSVERGAEYNEQFF. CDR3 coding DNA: TGTGCCAGCAGCTCCGTCGAGCGGGGGGCCGAATACAATGAGCAGTTCTTC.

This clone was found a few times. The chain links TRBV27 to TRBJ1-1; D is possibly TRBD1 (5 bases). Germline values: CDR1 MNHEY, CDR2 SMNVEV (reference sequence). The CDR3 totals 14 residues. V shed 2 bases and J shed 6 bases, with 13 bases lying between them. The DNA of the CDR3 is TGTGCCAGCAGTTTAAATGATCGGGGGGCTGAAGCTTTCTTT. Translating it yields CASSLNDRGAEAFF.

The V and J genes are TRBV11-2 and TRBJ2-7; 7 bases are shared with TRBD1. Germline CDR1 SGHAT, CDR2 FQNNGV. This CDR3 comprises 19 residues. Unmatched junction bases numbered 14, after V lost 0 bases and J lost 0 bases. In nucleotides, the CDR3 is TGTGCCAGCAGCTTAGAAAAGGGGACAGAACAGAGGAGCTCCTACGAGCAGTACTTC. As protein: CASSLEKGTEQRSSYEQYF.

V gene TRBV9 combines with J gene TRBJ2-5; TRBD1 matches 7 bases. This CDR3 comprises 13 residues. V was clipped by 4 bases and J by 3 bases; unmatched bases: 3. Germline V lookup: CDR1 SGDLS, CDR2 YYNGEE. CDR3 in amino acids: CASSYRGEETQYF. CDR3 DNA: TGTGCCAGCAGCTACAGGGGTGAAGAGACCCAGTACTTC.

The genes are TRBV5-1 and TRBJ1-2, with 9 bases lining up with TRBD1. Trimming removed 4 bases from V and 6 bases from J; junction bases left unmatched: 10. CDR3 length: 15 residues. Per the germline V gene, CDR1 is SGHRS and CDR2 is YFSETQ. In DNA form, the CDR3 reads TGCGCCAGCAGCAATGGACAGGGGCCCCTCGATGGCTACACCTTC. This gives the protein CASSNGQGPLDGYTF.

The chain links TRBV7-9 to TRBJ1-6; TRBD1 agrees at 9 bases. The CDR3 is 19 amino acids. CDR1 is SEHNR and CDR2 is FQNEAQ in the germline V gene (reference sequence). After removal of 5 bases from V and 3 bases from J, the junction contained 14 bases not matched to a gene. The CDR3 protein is CASSPRGQGSGHYNSPLHF. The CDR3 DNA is TGTGCCAGCAGCCCCCGGGGACAGGGAAGCGGGCACTATAATTCACCCCTCCACTTT.

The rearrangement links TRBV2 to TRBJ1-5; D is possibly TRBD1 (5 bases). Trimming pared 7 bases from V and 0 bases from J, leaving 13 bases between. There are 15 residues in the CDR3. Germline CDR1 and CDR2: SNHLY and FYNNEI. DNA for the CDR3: TGTGCCAGCAACGGGGGTCGGAATAGCAATCAGCCCCAGCATTTT. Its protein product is CASNGGRNSNQPQHF. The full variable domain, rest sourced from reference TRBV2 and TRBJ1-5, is EPEVTQTPSHQVTQMGQEVILRCVPISNHLYFYWYRQILGQKVEFLVSFYNNEISEKSEIFDDQFSVERPDGSNFTLKIRSTKLEDSAMYFCASNGGRNSNQPQHFGDGTRLSIL.

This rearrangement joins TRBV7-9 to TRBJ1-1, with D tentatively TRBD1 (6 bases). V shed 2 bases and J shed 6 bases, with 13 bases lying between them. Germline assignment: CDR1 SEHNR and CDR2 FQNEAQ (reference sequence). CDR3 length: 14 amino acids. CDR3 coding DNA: TGTGCCAGCAGCTTAAAACAGGGATCACCTGAAGCTTTCTTT. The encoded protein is CASSLKQGSPEAFF.

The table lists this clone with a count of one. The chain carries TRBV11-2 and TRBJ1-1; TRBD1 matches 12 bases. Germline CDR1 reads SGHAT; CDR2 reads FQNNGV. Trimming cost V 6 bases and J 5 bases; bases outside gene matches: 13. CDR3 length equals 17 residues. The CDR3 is CASSSSPGTGGKTEAFF. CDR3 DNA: TGTGCCAGCAGTTCTAGCCCGGGGACAGGGGGCAAGACTGAAGCTTTCTTT.

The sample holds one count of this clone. For the CDR3, the DNA is TGTGCCAGCAGTCCACTCGGTGGCGGGGGGGCCACAGATACGCAGTATTTT. Protein: CASSPLGGGGATDTQYF. The chain is built from TRBV28 and TRBJ2-3; TRBD2 matches at 9 bases. This CDR3 spans 17 amino acids. Germline-derived CDR1 and CDR2 are MDHEN and SYDVKM. The J segment lost 2 bases and the V segment lost 5 bases, leaving 11 bases of the junction unmatched.

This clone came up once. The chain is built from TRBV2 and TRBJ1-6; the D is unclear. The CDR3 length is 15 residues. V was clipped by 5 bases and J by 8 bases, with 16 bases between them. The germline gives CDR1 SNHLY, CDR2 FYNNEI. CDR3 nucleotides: TGTGCCAGCAGTCCCACCACTACTCGACATTCACCCCTCCACTTT. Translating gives CASSPTTTRHSPLHF. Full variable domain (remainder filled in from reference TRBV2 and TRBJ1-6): EPEVTQTPSHQVTQMGQEVILRCVPISNHLYFYWYRQILGQKVEFLVSFYNNEISEKSEIFDDQFSVERPDGSNFTLKIRSTKLEDSAMYFCASSPTTTRHSPLHFGNGTRLTVT.

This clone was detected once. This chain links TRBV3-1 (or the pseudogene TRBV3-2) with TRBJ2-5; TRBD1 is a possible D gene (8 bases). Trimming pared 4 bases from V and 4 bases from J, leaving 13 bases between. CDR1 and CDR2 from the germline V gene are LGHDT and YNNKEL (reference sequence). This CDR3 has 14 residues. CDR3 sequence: CASSRGGQVETQYF. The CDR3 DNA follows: TGTGCCAGCAGCCGGGGGGGACAGGTAGAGACCCAGTACTTC.

The CDR3 sequence is CASSLWQGANEQFF. In DNA, the CDR3 is TGCGCCAGCAGCTTATGGCAGGGGGCTAATGAGCAGTTCTTC. The chain recombines TRBV5-1 with TRBJ2-1; 8 nucleotides line up with TRBD1. CDR1 is SGHRS and CDR2 is YFSETQ in the germline V gene. This CDR3 contains 14 residues. With 2 bases clipped from V and 7 bases from J, the junction kept 5 bases outside the gene matches.